These T cell receptor beta chains were read from a single sample in a study of blood T cell repertoires in COVID-19. Method: immunoSEQ multiplex PCR; TCRdb's copy keeps in-frame clones and lacks some. There are under 130,000 clones in the sample; approximately 85% occur only once, and 2% to 2.5% lies in the top ten. The sequenced sample was peripheral blood. The receptors come from a human donor in a cohort sampled during active COVID-19. CDR3s include the opening cysteine and the closing phenylalanine or tryptophan. A D gene is named only where the DNA matches it firmly. Some rows have no size entry. The others give once, few or many, or a class for an expanded clone.

d_call: .
j_call: TRBJ1-4
clone_size: few
v_call: TRBV7-8
cdr3_nt: TGTGCCAGCAGCTTAGGAGGGGGGGATGAAAAACTGTTTTTT
cdr3_aa: CASSLGGGDEKLFF

d_call: TRBD1
j_call: TRBJ1-2
clone_size: .
v_call: TRBV3-1/TRBV3-2
cdr3_nt: TGTGCCAGCAGCCCAACAGGGGGCGACTATGGCTACACCTTC
cdr3_aa: CASSPTGGDYGYTF

d_call: .
j_call: TRBJ1-1
clone_size: .
v_call: TRBV19
cdr3_nt: TGTGCCAGTAGTATAGCACGGTTCACTGAAGCTTTCTTT
cdr3_aa: CASSIARFTEAFF

d_call: TRBD2
j_call: TRBJ2-4
clone_size: .
v_call: TRBV6-1
cdr3_nt: TGTGCCAGCAGTGTGGATGCGGGGGGGACCCTAGCCAAAAACATTCAGTACTTC
cdr3_aa: CASSVDAGGTLAKNIQYF

d_call: .
j_call: TRBJ2-7
clone_size: .
v_call: TRBV28
cdr3_nt: TGTGCCAGCAGTTCGTTCGAGGCAGTGGACTACGAGCAGTACTTC
cdr3_aa: CASSSFEAVDYEQYF

d_call: .
j_call: TRBJ2-3
clone_size: .
v_call: TRBV24-1
cdr3_nt: TGTGCCACCAGTGATGTGACGGAGTTGGATACGCAGTATTTT
cdr3_aa: CATSDVTELDTQYF

d_call: TRBD2
j_call: TRBJ2-1
clone_size: .
v_call: TRBV24-1
cdr3_nt: TGTGCCACCAGTGATCCGGGGACTAGCGGCCCTCTCTACAATGAGCAGTTCTTC
cdr3_aa: CATSDPGTSGPLYNEQFF

d_call: TRBD1
j_call: TRBJ1-1
clone_size: .
v_call: TRBV2
cdr3_nt: TGTGCCAGCACTACAGGGGTAGGCACTGAAGCTTTCTTT
cdr3_aa: CASTTGVGTEAFF

d_call: TRBD2
j_call: TRBJ2-2
clone_size: .
v_call: TRBV7-9
cdr3_nt: TGTGCCAGCAGCTCCACCTTAGCGGGGGGAGTTCCCACCGGGGAGCTGTTTTTT
cdr3_aa: CASSSTLAGGVPTGELFF

d_call: .
j_call: TRBJ2-3
clone_size: .
v_call: TRBV18
cdr3_nt: TGTGCCAGCTCACCCCCCGGTAGCGCCACGCAGTATTTT
cdr3_aa: CASSPPGSATQYF

d_call: TRBD2
j_call: TRBJ2-7
clone_size: .
v_call: TRBV6-1
cdr3_nt: TGTGCCAGCAGTGACAGTGCGGGGGATACCTACGAGCAGTACTTC
cdr3_aa: CASSDSAGDTYEQYF

d_call: .
j_call: TRBJ1-2
clone_size: .
v_call: TRBV3-1/TRBV3-2
cdr3_nt: TGTGCCAGCAGCCAACAGGGGCTTAGGGGACCGGGCTACACCTTC
cdr3_aa: CASSQQGLRGPGYTF

d_call: .
j_call: TRBJ2-7
clone_size: .
v_call: TRBV6-5
cdr3_nt: TGTGCCAGCAGTTACTCCATCAGGGAAAGCTACGAGCAGTACTTC
cdr3_aa: CASSYSIRESYEQYF

d_call: TRBD2
j_call: TRBJ2-3
clone_size: .
v_call: TRBV10-1
cdr3_nt: TGCGCCAGCAGTCCAGCGGGATCTGATACGCAGTATTTT
cdr3_aa: CASSPAGSDTQYF

d_call: .
j_call: TRBJ1-2
clone_size: .
v_call: TRBV10-3
cdr3_nt: TGTGCCATCAGTGAGTCAGGGCAGGGTGGCTACACCTTC
cdr3_aa: CAISESGQGGYTF

d_call: .
j_call: TRBJ2-3
clone_size: .
v_call: TRBV2
cdr3_nt: TGTGCCAGCAGTGAACTAGGTCCTGGCGCAGATACGCAGTATTTT
cdr3_aa: CASSELGPGADTQYF

d_call: .
j_call: TRBJ1-2
clone_size: .
v_call: TRBV6-5
cdr3_nt: TGTGCCAGCCTCGACATCCCCTATGGCTACACCTTC
cdr3_aa: CASLDIPYGYTF

d_call: .
j_call: TRBJ2-7
clone_size: .
v_call: TRBV28
cdr3_nt: TGTGCCAGCAGCTGGAGGAACTACGAGCAGTACTTC
cdr3_aa: CASSWRNYEQYF

d_call: .
j_call: TRBJ1-5
clone_size: .
v_call: TRBV10-3
cdr3_nt: TGTGCCATCAGTGAGTCAGTACAGGGAAGGGGGCCCCAGCATTTT
cdr3_aa: CAISESVQGRGPQHF

d_call: .
j_call: TRBJ1-1
clone_size: .
v_call: TRBV19
cdr3_nt: TGTGCCAGTAGTATATACAGCATACCGAACACTGAAGCTTTCTTT
cdr3_aa: CASSIYSIPNTEAFF

d_call: .
j_call: TRBJ1-1
clone_size: .
v_call: TRBV5-4
cdr3_nt: TGTGCCAGCAGCTTGGAACAGGGTTACACTGAAGCTTTCTTT
cdr3_aa: CASSLEQGYTEAFF

d_call: TRBD2
j_call: TRBJ2-1
clone_size: .
v_call: TRBV4-1
cdr3_nt: TGCGCCAGCAGCCAAGATAAACTAGCGGGGGGGGTCTACAATGAGCAGTTCTTC
cdr3_aa: CASSQDKLAGGVYNEQFF

d_call: TRBD2
j_call: TRBJ2-7
clone_size: medium-sized
v_call: TRBV6-2/TRBV6-3
cdr3_nt: TGTGCCAGCAGTTACCTAGCGGGGGCCGAGGAGCAGTACTTC
cdr3_aa: CASSYLAGAEEQYF

d_call: .
j_call: TRBJ2-1
clone_size: .
v_call: TRBV9
cdr3_nt: TGTGCCAGCAGCGTAGAACAGTACAATGAGCAGTTCTTC
cdr3_aa: CASSVEQYNEQFF

d_call: TRBD2
j_call: TRBJ2-2
clone_size: .
v_call: TRBV7-2
cdr3_nt: TGTGCCAGCAGCCCCTCTAGCGGGAGGTACACCGGGGAGCTGTTTTTT
cdr3_aa: CASSPSSGRYTGELFF

d_call: TRBD1
j_call: TRBJ1-1
clone_size: .
v_call: TRBV6-2/TRBV6-3
cdr3_nt: TGTGCCAGCAGTCCCGAGGAGGGGGCCATCAAAGCTTTCTTT
cdr3_aa: CASSPEEGAIKAFF

d_call: .
j_call: TRBJ2-2
clone_size: .
v_call: TRBV5-1
cdr3_nt: TGCGCCAGCCGCTGGACAGAGAACACCGGGGAGCTGTTTTTT
cdr3_aa: CASRWTENTGELFF

d_call: TRBD1
j_call: TRBJ2-2
clone_size: once
v_call: TRBV7-9
cdr3_nt: TGTGCCAGCAGCTTAACAGGGGGCCTCACCGGGGAGCTGTTTTTT
cdr3_aa: CASSLTGGLTGELFF

d_call: .
j_call: TRBJ1-2
clone_size: .
v_call: TRBV27
cdr3_nt: TGTGCCAGCAGTTTAGGGCCAGGGTGGGACTATGGCTACACCTTC
cdr3_aa: CASSLGPGWDYGYTF

d_call: .
j_call: TRBJ1-6
clone_size: .
v_call: TRBV7-9
cdr3_nt: TGTGCCAGCAGCCCATACCTAGATTCACCCCTCCACTTT
cdr3_aa: CASSPYLDSPLHF

d_call: TRBD1
j_call: TRBJ2-7
clone_size: .
v_call: TRBV4-1
cdr3_nt: TGCGCCAGCAGCCAAGGGGTTACTGGGACAGGGGGCGACGAGCAGTACTTC
cdr3_aa: CASSQGVTGTGGDEQYF

d_call: TRBD2
j_call: TRBJ2-2
clone_size: .
v_call: TRBV18
cdr3_nt: TGTGCCAGCTCACCAGCGGGGGGAACGAACACCGGGGAGCTGTTTTTT
cdr3_aa: CASSPAGGTNTGELFF

d_call: .
j_call: TRBJ2-7
clone_size: .
v_call: TRBV19
cdr3_nt: TGTGCCAGTAGTCCGAGTCGCGTTTCCGAGCAGTACTTC
cdr3_aa: CASSPSRVSEQYF

d_call: .
j_call: TRBJ1-1
clone_size: .
v_call: TRBV7-3
cdr3_nt: TGTGCCAGCAGATCCCGCCTGGCGGTGAACACTGAAGCTTTCTTT
cdr3_aa: CASRSRLAVNTEAFF

d_call: TRBD2
j_call: TRBJ2-2
clone_size: .
v_call: TRBV4-2
cdr3_nt: TGTGCCAGCAGCCAAAATCGCGGGGGGGCGGCCGGGGAGCTGTTTTTT
cdr3_aa: CASSQNRGGAAGELFF

d_call: .
j_call: TRBJ2-1
clone_size: .
v_call: TRBV20-1
cdr3_nt: TGCAGTGCTAGTCGGGATGGCGGCTCCTACAATGAGCAGTTCTTC
cdr3_aa: CSASRDGGSYNEQFF

d_call: TRBD2
j_call: TRBJ2-1
clone_size: .
v_call: TRBV28
cdr3_nt: TGTGCCAGCAGTCTAGGGACTAGCGGGGGCGATGAGCAGTTCTTC
cdr3_aa: CASSLGTSGGDEQFF

d_call: TRBD1
j_call: TRBJ1-4
clone_size: .
v_call: TRBV29-1
cdr3_nt: TGCAGCGTCGGGGGACAGGGGAATGAAAAACTGTTTTTT
cdr3_aa: CSVGGQGNEKLFF

d_call: .
j_call: TRBJ1-2
clone_size: once
v_call: TRBV6-5
cdr3_nt: TGTGCCAGCACCCGGAGGAACGGGGATGGCTACACCTTC
cdr3_aa: CASTRRNGDGYTF

d_call: TRBD1
j_call: TRBJ1-2
clone_size: .
v_call: TRBV28
cdr3_nt: TGTGCCAGCAGTACACCGGGACAGGGGGCCTATGGCTACACCTTC
cdr3_aa: CASSTPGQGAYGYTF

d_call: .
j_call: TRBJ2-1
clone_size: .
v_call: TRBV28
cdr3_nt: TGTGCCAGCAGTTCTACCGAGGGTAAAAATGAGCAGTTCTTC
cdr3_aa: CASSSTEGKNEQFF

d_call: .
j_call: TRBJ2-7
clone_size: .
v_call: TRBV7-3
cdr3_nt: TGTGCCAGCAGCCAACTAGCACTAGGATTCGAGCAGTACTTC
cdr3_aa: CASSQLALGFEQYF